These T cell receptor beta chains were read from a single sample in a study of T cells after yellow fever vaccination. TCRdb called the 5' RACE reads again in MiXCR, with one record for every CDR3 protein. The sample has a few hundred thousand distinct CDR3 sequences, approximately 12% seen once. Here the sequenced sample was CD4+ T cells sorted from PBMCs, taken 15 days after the yellow fever booster vaccination. Receptors were obtained from a man between 18 and 29 years old who received the YFV17D yellow fever vaccine. The CDR3 runs from the conserved cysteine through the conserved F or W. The D gene is left open where the match is weak. Not all rows give a size; the values are once, few, many and, for expanded clones, a class.

d_gene,v_gene,abundance,j_gene,CDR3nt,CDR3aa
NA,TRBV2,many,TRBJ2-2,TGTGCCAGCAGGCAGGTTAACACCGGGGAGCTGTTTTTT,CASRQVNTGELFF
NA,TRBV5-1,few,TRBJ2-5,TGCGCCAGCGGCTGGGGGGGCTCGGAAGAGACCCAGTACTTC,CASGWGGSEETQYF
NA,TRBV7-2,NA,TRBJ1-2,TGTGCCAGCAGCCCCTACGGGGGCCTTACCTATGGCTACACCTTC,CASSPYGGLTYGYTF
NA,TRBV7-2,many,TRBJ1-1,TGTGCCAGCAGCCCAAGAAGCCTCAACCTATTGAACACTGAAGCTTTCTTT,CASSPRSLNLLNTEAFF
NA,TRBV9,few,TRBJ2-3,TGTGCCAGCAGCGTAGAATTAGCGGTCGGCACAGATACGCAGTATTTT,CASSVELAVGTDTQYF
TRBD1,TRBV3-1,NA,TRBJ2-7,TGTGCCAGCAAATTTGGACAGGGCAACGAGCAGTACTTC,CASKFGQGNEQYF
TRBD2,TRBV5-1,few,TRBJ2-1,TGCGCCAGCTATCCGATCGCGGGAGGGGGATACAATGAGCAGTTCTTC,CASYPIAGGGYNEQFF
NA,TRBV6-1,NA,TRBJ2-7,TGTGCCAGCTGCAAAGACTTAGCCCTCTCCTACGAGCAGTACTTC,CASCKDLALSYEQYF
NA,TRBV10-2,few,TRBJ1-1,TGCGCCAGCGTGGGCAGGGTGAAAACTGAAGCTTTCTTT,CASVGRVKTEAFF
TRBD2,TRBV6-2/TRBV6-3,NA,TRBJ2-7,TGTGCCAGCAGTTACACTAGCGGGTGGAAAAGCTCCTACGAGCAGTACTTC,CASSYTSGWKSSYEQYF
TRBD1,TRBV10-3,few,TRBJ1-2,TGTGCCATCAGTGACCCCGACAGGGTGTCCGGCTACACCTTC,CAISDPDRVSGYTF
TRBD1,TRBV9,NA,TRBJ2-7,TGTGCCAGCAGCCAAGGGGGCCAGAGCTCCTACGAGCAGTACTTC,CASSQGGQSSYEQYF
NA,TRBV19,NA,TRBJ2-7,TGTGCCAGTAGACCCGGGACCCAGAGCTCCTACGAGCAGTACTTC,CASRPGTQSSYEQYF
NA,TRBV14,many,TRBJ1-4,TGTGCCAGCAGCCAAGATCTCGCCCTCGACGGTTCGGGGGAAAAACTGTTTTTT,CASSQDLALDGSGEKLFF
NA,TRBV7-9,NA,TRBJ2-3,TGTGCCAGCAGAAACACCCCAGATACGCAGTATTTT,CASRNTPDTQYF
TRBD1,TRBV6-1,NA,TRBJ2-5,TGTGCCAGCAGTGCTCTGGAGACAGGGAAAGAGACCCAGTACTTC,CASSALETGKETQYF
NA,TRBV10-1,few,TRBJ2-7,TGCGCCAGCGACCCTGAGGGGATCCACGAGCAGTACTTC,CASDPEGIHEQYF
TRBD2,TRBV7-9,few,TRBJ2-5,TGTGCCAGCAGCTTAAGGGAACTAGCGGGGGAAGAGACCCAGTACTTC,CASSLRELAGEETQYF
NA,TRBV20-1,NA,TRBJ2-3,TGCAGTGCTAGGTGGCTGAGCACAGATACGCAGTATTTT,CSARWLSTDTQYF
TRBD1,TRBV24-1,few,TRBJ2-2,TGTGCCACCAGTGACGTAAACCTGGGACAGGGGGCTATCACCGGGGAGCTGTTTTTT,CATSDVNLGQGAITGELFF
TRBD1,TRBV20-1,NA,TRBJ1-1,TGCAGTGCGCGTACCGGGACAGTTAACACTGAAGCTTTCTTT,CSARTGTVNTEAFF
NA,TRBV5-5,NA,TRBJ2-3,TGTGCCAGCACCAACCGGGACAAAGGGAAACTTAGCACAGATACGCAGTATTTT,CASTNRDKGKLSTDTQYF
TRBD1,TRBV20-1,NA,TRBJ1-2,TGCAGTGCCCAGCTCCGGGACAGGGAAAATGGCTACACCTTC,CSAQLRDRENGYTF